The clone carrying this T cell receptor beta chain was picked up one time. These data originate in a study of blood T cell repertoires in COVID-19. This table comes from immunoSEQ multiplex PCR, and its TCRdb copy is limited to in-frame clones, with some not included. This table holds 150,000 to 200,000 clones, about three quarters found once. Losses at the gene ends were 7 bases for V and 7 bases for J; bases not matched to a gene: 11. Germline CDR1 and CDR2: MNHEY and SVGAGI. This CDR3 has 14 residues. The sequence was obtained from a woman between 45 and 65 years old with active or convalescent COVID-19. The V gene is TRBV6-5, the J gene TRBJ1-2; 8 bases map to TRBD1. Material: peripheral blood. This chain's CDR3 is CASNRDRSTGGYTF. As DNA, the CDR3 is TGTGCCAGCAACCGGGACAGGTCCACCGGTGGCTACACCTTC.